The 24 T cell receptor beta chains below come from one sample, sequenced in a study of OX40 agonist ivuxolimab in advanced cancers. Measured with immunoSEQ multiplex PCR; TCRdb has only the in-frame clones, and not every one. The sample contains about 82,000 clones, about 86% of which appear only once. The sample consisted of CD4+ or CD8+ T cells sorted from blood, taken in a trial of the OX40 agonist ivuxolimab. These receptors originate from an adult with an advanced solid tumor such as melanoma, head and neck, liver or kidney cancer.

The rearrangement uses TRBV7-2 and TRBJ2-5; D may be TRBD2 (6 bases). There are 16 residues in the CDR3. Per germline, CDR1 SGHTA and CDR2 FQGNSA. V shed 7 bases and J shed 0 bases, with 18 bases lying between them. In DNA form, the CDR3 reads TGTGCCAGCAACACACAGAGCGGGTCGTACCAAGAGACCCAGTACTTC. Protein product: CASNTQSGSYQETQYF.

Written as DNA, the CDR3 is TGCAGCGTCGAACCTCAGAACACTGAAGCTTTCTTT. Protein sequence: CSVEPQNTEAFF. The chain links TRBV29-1 to TRBJ1-1, with no clear D. The germline V gene has CDR1 SQVTM and CDR2 ANQGSEA. The V end lost 6 bases, the J end lost 1 base, and 9 bases lay between the germline ends. The CDR3 has 12 amino acids.

CDR3 sequence reads: CSASGYYEQYF. The DNA for the CDR3 is TGCAGCGCGAGCGGCTACTACGAGCAGTACTTC. The chain uses TRBV29-1 and TRBJ2-7; D may be TRBD2 (5 bases). The length of the CDR3 is 11 residues. V was cut by 7 bases and J by 3 bases, with 10 bases left in between. CDR1 is SQVTM and CDR2 is ANQGSEA in the germline V gene.

V is TRBV18 and J is TRBJ1-1; D remains unclear. Germline CDR1 KGHSH, CDR2 LQKENI. The CDR3 loop spans 11 amino acids. V was pared by 8 bases and J by 7 bases, with 11 bases between. The CDR3 DNA is TGTGCCAGCAAATCGGAACTTGAAGCTTTCTTT. Translating it yields CASKSELEAFF. The variable domain in full, with the rest retrieved from reference TRBV18 and TRBJ1-1, is NAGVMQNPRHLVRRRGQEARLRCSPMKGHSHVYWYRQLPEEGLKFMVYLQKENIIDESGMPKERFSAEFPKEGPSILRIQQVVRGDSAAYFCASKSELEAFFGQGTRLTVV.

The rearrangement links TRBV4-2 to TRBJ2-7; D is undetermined. The CDR3 is made up of 14 amino acids. Germline-derived CDR1 and CDR2 are LGHNA and YNFKEQ. Deletions cut 0 bases from V and 6 bases from J, with 12 bases between. The CDR3, as DNA: TGTGCCAGCAGCCAAGAAAAGCCCACGGGCGAGCAGTACTTC. Translated, it gives CASSQEKPTGEQYF.

The chain is built from TRBV21-1 and TRBJ2-3; the table's D call, TRBD2, has no DNA check behind it. TRBV21-1 is flagged as a pseudogene. CDR3 size: 16 residues. CDR3 sequence reads: CASSKRRGIGADTQYF. The DNA of the CDR3 is TGTGCCAGCAGCAAAAGGCGGGGTATCGGTGCAGATACGCAGTATTTT.

The chain links TRBV29-1 to TRBJ2-3, with D uncertain. With 4 bases removed from V and 0 bases from J, the gap between germline ends came to 11 bases. The germline gives CDR1 SQVTM, CDR2 ANQGSEA. The CDR3 extends over 14 amino acids. DNA for the CDR3: TGCAGCGTTGGAAGGGCAGGCAGCACAGATACGCAGTATTTT. Protein: CSVGRAGSTDTQYF.

This chain uses TRBV2 with TRBJ2-1; TRBD1 is a possible D gene (6 bases). The CDR3 covers 12 residues. V lost 10 bases and J 8 bases, leaving 15 bases between the germline ends. CDR1 is SNHLY and CDR2 is FYNNEI in the germline V gene. In DNA form, the CDR3 reads TGTGCCAACCGGGACACGGCTGATGAGCAGTTCTTC. Its protein product is CANRDTADEQFF.

CDR3 sequence reads: CASSVDQNHYGYTF. Written as DNA, the CDR3 is TGTGCCAGCAGCGTAGATCAGAACCACTATGGCTACACCTTC. The J gene is TRBJ1-2, the V gene TRBV9; D unclear. From germline, CDR1 is SGDLS and CDR2 YYNGEE. The CDR3 has 14 residues. Trimming removed 0 bases at V and 3 bases at J, with 9 bases between.

A single count supports this clone. This rearrangement joins TRBV19 to TRBJ1-2, with unresolved D. Between the trimmed V and J ends, which lost 3 bases and 6 bases, there was a span of 8 bases. This CDR3 comprises 12 residues. Germline CDR1 reads LNHDA; CDR2 reads SQIVND (reference sequence). Here the CDR3 DNA reads TGTGCCAGTAGTATCGCTAGAAATGGCTACACCTTC. This encodes CASSIARNGYTF.

CDR3 nucleotide sequence: TGTGCCATTTCGTTCATGGGACAAGGAGACACCATATATTTT. This gives the protein CAISFMGQGDTIYF. V usage is TRBV6-5 and J usage is TRBJ1-3; D might be TRBD1 (6 bases). This CDR3 has 14 amino acids. Trimming shortened V by 10 bases and J by 8 bases, and 21 bases separated the two germline ends. CDR1 and CDR2 from the germline V gene are MNHEY and SVGAGI.

The V call is TRBV11-2, the J call TRBJ2-5, with D perhaps TRBD2 (6 bases). V lost 1 base and J lost 9, with 9 bases in between. The CDR3 consists of 12 residues. CDR1 and CDR2 (germline): SGHAT, FQNNGV. The DNA for the CDR3 is TGTGCCAGCAGCTTAGGCGGGGTTGCCCAGTACTTC. The encoded protein is CASSLGGVAQYF. The whole variable domain, remainder taken from reference TRBV11-2 and TRBJ2-5, is EAGVAQSPRYKIIEKRQSVAFWCNPISGHATLYWYQQILGQGPKLLIQFQNNGVVDDSQLPKDRFSAERLKGVDSTLKIQPAKLEDSAVYLCASSLGGVAQYFGPGTRLLVL.

The CDR3 spells CSARTSGRLDEQFF. CDR3 nucleotides: TGCAGCGCCCGGACTAGCGGGAGGCTGGATGAGCAGTTCTTC. The V gene is TRBV29-1, the J gene TRBJ2-1, with 14 bases identical to TRBD2. V was clipped by 7 bases and J by 8 bases; unmatched bases: 7. CDR3 length: 14 amino acids. Per the germline V gene, CDR1 is SQVTM and CDR2 is ANQGSEA.

This sequence joins TRBV2 and TRBJ2-7; TRBD2 is a possible D gene (7 bases). This CDR3 has 13 residues. Looked up from germline, CDR1 is SNHLY and CDR2 is FYNNEI. V was shortened by 8 bases and J by 4 bases, with 15 bases between the two germline ends. The CDR3 sequence is CASVSGEGYEQYF. The CDR3 DNA reads TGTGCCAGCGTCTCAGGGGAGGGATACGAGCAGTACTTC.

The chain uses TRBV11-3 and TRBJ2-5, with 11 bases lining up with TRBD2. Germline CDR1 is SGHNT and CDR2 is YENEEA. The junction had 4 bases not matched to a gene; V was cut back by 1 base and J by 0 bases. The CDR3 loop spans 17 amino acids. CDR3: CASSLGASGGYQETQYF. CDR3 nucleotide sequence: TGTGCCAGCAGCTTAGGGGCTAGCGGGGGGTACCAAGAGACCCAGTACTTC.

The chain has TRBV5-1 and TRBJ1-1; D uncertain. The CDR3 spans 14 residues. V was pared by 7 bases and J by 0 bases, with 13 bases between. CDR1 is SGHRS, CDR2 YFSETQ, per germline. In nucleotides, the CDR3 is TGCGCCAGCCGATCGACCCTAATGAACACTGAAGCTTTCTTT. Translating it yields CASRSTLMNTEAFF.

This sequence joins TRBV2 and TRBJ2-1, with a tentative D call TRBD2 (6 bases). Trimming cost V 2 bases and J 7 bases, with 21 bases left between them. This CDR3 is built from 17 residues. Germline lookup yields CDR1 SNHLY and CDR2 FYNNEI. CDR3 residues: CASSELVLGGGKNEQFF. DNA of the CDR3: TGTGCCAGCAGTGAACTTGTTTTAGGTGGAGGGAAAAATGAGCAGTTCTTC.

The chain is built from TRBV5-1 and TRBJ2-1; 11 bases agree with TRBD2. The V gene end was trimmed by 4 bases and the J gene end by 9 bases; junction bases not matched to a gene: 9. The CDR3 extends over 15 amino acids. Germline V lookup: CDR1 SGHRS, CDR2 YFSETQ. The CDR3 DNA is TGCGCCAGCAGCCCCTTAGCGGGGGGGCAAGGTGAGCAGTTCTTC. It translates to CASSPLAGGQGEQFF.

The rearrangement links TRBV23-1 to TRBJ2-2, with 9 nucleotides matching TRBD2. TRBV23-1 is known as an ORF, though its function is uncertain. The CDR3 has 20 residues. V shed 4 bases and J 1 base; nucleotides not matched to a gene: 16. CDR3 region: CASSPGGRGLARKNTGELFF. The CDR3 DNA sequence: TGCGCCAGCAGTCCCGGGGGCCGCGGACTAGCGCGAAAGAACACCGGGGAGCTGTTTTTT.

This clone was counted once. This chain links TRBV6-6 with TRBJ1-2; D is perhaps TRBD1 (5 bases). The CDR3 spans 16 residues. The V and J ends lost 6 bases and 4 bases respectively, with 21 bases between them. Germline CDR1 is MNHNY and CDR2 is SVGAGI (reference sequence). CDR3: CASRIPDSSRSYGYTF. The CDR3 bases are TGTGCCAGCAGGATACCTGACAGTTCAAGGAGCTATGGCTACACCTTC.

The chain has TRBV5-1 and TRBJ2-7; 9 bases map to TRBD2. The V and J ends lost 4 bases and 6 bases, in that order; junction bases with no gene match: 8. Germline V gives CDR1 SGHRS, CDR2 YFSETQ. This CDR3 region has 14 residues. The CDR3 sequence: CASSRLAESSEQYF. DNA of the CDR3: TGCGCCAGCAGCCGACTAGCGGAGAGCAGCGAGCAGTACTTC.

The V call is TRBV5-1, the J call TRBJ1-5; D is unclear. CDR3 length: 15 amino acids. Trimming left V 4 bases short and J 6 bases short, with 17 bases between. Per germline, CDR1 SGHRS and CDR2 YFSETQ. The CDR3 DNA is TGCGCCAGCAGCCCCGAGGGCGATACGAGTCAGCCCCAGCATTTT. Protein sequence: CASSPEGDTSQPQHF. Full variable domain (remainder filled in from reference TRBV5-1 and TRBJ1-5): KAGVTQTPRYLIKTRGQQVTLSCSPISGHRSVSWYQQTPGQGLQFLFEYFSETQRNKGNFPGRFSGRQFSNSRSEMNVSTLELGDSALYLCASSPEGDTSQPQHFGDGTRLSIL.

The V and J genes are TRBV19 and TRBJ2-3, with 7 bases that match TRBD1. The CDR3 has 16 residues. J was trimmed by 0 bases and V by 6 bases; bases with no gene match: 9. Per germline, CDR1 LNHDA and CDR2 SQIVND (reference sequence). CDR3 DNA sequence: TGTGCCAGTAGCCGGACAGGCTGGACTAGCACAGATACGCAGTATTTT. Protein sequence: CASSRTGWTSTDTQYF.

The chain joins TRBV6-5 to TRBJ2-1; D possibly corresponds to TRBD2 (5 bases). V was clipped by 6 bases and J by 3 bases, with 15 bases between them. The germline gives CDR1 MNHEY, CDR2 SVGAGI. This CDR3 region has 15 residues. CDR3 region: CASSPTGNLYNEQFF. CDR3 nucleotide sequence: TGTGCCAGCAGCCCTACCGGGAATCTCTACAATGAGCAGTTCTTC.